This T cell receptor (beta chain) is from a study of blood T cell repertoires in COVID-19. This CDR3 has 17 residues. CDR1 is LNHDA, CDR2 SQIVND, per germline (reference sequence). V gave up 10 bases and J gave up 0 bases, with 22 bases separating them. Profiling relied on immunoSEQ multiplex PCR, and the TCRdb table lists in-frame clones only, not all of them. The profile shows hundreds of thousands of clones, approximately 91% of them singletons. Sequenced material: peripheral blood. The chain is built from TRBV19 and TRBJ2-1; maybe TRBD2 (6 bases). This clonotype originated in a woman in her seventies with COVID-19, enrolled during active disease. This CDR3 is CATAPVQGGGSYNEQFF. In DNA, the CDR3 is TGTGCCACCGCCCCAGTCCAGGGAGGCGGCTCCTACAATGAGCAGTTCTTC.